Listed below are T cell receptor beta chains from one sample, sequenced in a study of response to subunit inactivated influenza vaccine. TCRdb re-analysed the RT-PCR reads in MiXCR, keeping a single row per CDR3 protein. The sample holds about 520,000 distinct CDR3 sequences; less than 30% are singletons and the top ten take around 1.8%. This sample comprised CD4+ T cells sorted from PBMCs, obtained approximately 5 days after vaccination. The receptors come from a man in his forties or fifties who received an inactivated influenza vaccine. Both conserved end residues are part of each CDR3. D genes are given only for firm matches. Size values are once, few and many counts, or a class for expanded clones, and some rows have none.

>NA|16|TRBV7-2|TRBD2|TRBJ2-7
TGTGCCAGCAGCTTAGCGAGTACCAGCGGGGGGTACGAGCAGTACTTC
CASSLASTSGGYEQYF
>few|15|TRBV6-5|NA|TRBJ2-3
TGTGCCAGCAGTTTGGGAAGGGTTACGACAGATACGCAGTATTTT
CASSLGRVTTDTQYF
>few|14|TRBV24-1|NA|TRBJ2-1
TGTGCCACCAGTGATTTCTTGGGGACCAATGAGCAGTTCTTC
CATSDFLGTNEQFF
>NA|15|TRBV5-1|NA|TRBJ2-2
TGCGCCAGCAGCTTGACAGGGAAATACACCGGGGAGCTGTTTTTT
CASSLTGKYTGELFF
>NA|15|TRBV9|TRBD2|TRBJ2-1
TGTGCCAGCAGCGCTACTAGCGGGAGAGCTAATGAGCAGTTCTTC
CASSATSGRANEQFF
>NA|14|TRBV20-1|TRBD2|TRBJ2-3
TGCAGTGCGAGGGAAGCGGGATTAACAGATACGCAGTATTTT
CSAREAGLTDTQYF
>NA|18|TRBV24-1|NA|TRBJ2-1
TGTGCCACCAGTGATTCCGGGACGGCCCGGTCCCTCTACAATGAGCAGTTCTTC
CATSDSGTARSLYNEQFF
>NA|16|TRBV7-6|TRBD2|TRBJ2-2
TGTGCCAGCAGCCGACGGACTAGCGGGAGCACCGGGGAGCTGTTTTTT
CASSRRTSGSTGELFF
>NA|14|TRBV5-1|NA|TRBJ2-3
TGCGCCAGCAGCTTACAACACGGGGCAGATACGCAGTATTTT
CASSLQHGADTQYF
>few|16|TRBV7-2|NA|TRBJ2-2
TGTGCCAGCACCCTAACCGGGACGGCCAGGACCGGGGAGCTGTTTTTT
CASTLTGTARTGELFF
>NA|16|TRBV29-1|NA|TRBJ2-3
TGCAGCGTTGAAGACCCCTGGGGCGACCCAACAGATACGCAGTATTTT
CSVEDPWGDPTDTQYF
>few|14|TRBV11-1|NA|TRBJ2-1
TGTGCCAGCAGCTTAGTCGGGATCTACAATGAGCAGTTCTTC
CASSLVGIYNEQFF
>NA|15|TRBV7-8|NA|TRBJ2-3
TGTGCCAGCAGCTTAGAGAGTAGAGGGATGGATACGCAGTATTTT
CASSLESRGMDTQYF
>NA|14|TRBV20-1|NA|TRBJ2-1
TGCAGTGCTAGCAGTGGACGCTCCTACAATGAGCAGTTCTTC
CSASSGRSYNEQFF
>NA|14|TRBV5-6|TRBD2|TRBJ2-5
TGTGCCAGCAGCCCGACTAGCTATCTGGAGACCCAGTACTTC
CASSPTSYLETQYF
>few|16|TRBV10-3|NA|TRBJ2-3
TGTGCCATCAGTGAAACCTCAGGGATCAGCACAGATACGCAGTATTTT
CAISETSGISTDTQYF
>NA|12|TRBV28|NA|TRBJ2-7
TGTGCCAGCAGTCCCTTTACGGGCGAGCAGTACTTC
CASSPFTGEQYF
>NA|15|TRBV4-3|TRBD1|TRBJ1-2
TGCGCCAGCAGCCAGAGGGACAGGGCTAACTATGGCTACACCTTC
CASSQRDRANYGYTF
>NA|15|TRBV7-9|NA|TRBJ2-2
TGTGCCAGCAGCGTTCAAATGGGAGGCACCGGGGAGCTGTTTTTT
CASSVQMGGTGELFF
>few|16|TRBV9|TRBD1|TRBJ2-1
TGTGCCAGCAGCGCGTACAAGGGGGCGGGTTGGAATGAGCAGTTCTTC
CASSAYKGAGWNEQFF
>few|15|TRBV20-1|TRBD2|TRBJ2-1
TGCAGTGCCCACAAACTAGCGGGGGGGCAAAATGAGCAGTTCTTC
CSAHKLAGGQNEQFF
>few|17|TRBV9|TRBD2|TRBJ2-1
TGTGCCAGCAGCGTAGCGGGGGGGCGAATCGGTTACAATGAGCAGTTCTTC
CASSVAGGRIGYNEQFF
>NA|17|TRBV18|TRBD1|TRBJ1-6
TGTGCCAGCTCAAAAGACAGGGTGTCCTCTTATAATTCACCCCTCCACTTT
CASSKDRVSSYNSPLHF
>NA|12|TRBV29-1|TRBD1|TRBJ2-7
TGCAGCGCCGCAGCAGACAGGGCCGAGCAGTACTTC
CSAAADRAEQYF
>NA|12|TRBV9|NA|TRBJ1-1
TGTGCCAGCAGCGTTTCGAACACTGAAGCTTTCTTT
CASSVSNTEAFF
>NA|13|TRBV20-1|TRBD1|TRBJ1-1
TGCAGTGCTAGTCGTCAGGGGGACGGTGGAGCTTTCTTT
CSASRQGDGGAFF
>many|14|TRBV12-3/TRBV12-4|TRBD1|TRBJ1-5
TGTGCCAGCAGTCCAACAGGGGGGAATCAGCCCCAGCATTTT
CASSPTGGNQPQHF
>NA|13|TRBV28|NA|TRBJ1-5
TGTGCCAGCCTTTTAACCGGGGGTCAGCCCCAGCATTTT
CASLLTGGQPQHF
>NA|13|TRBV7-2|NA|TRBJ2-7
TGTGCCAGCAGCTTATCTGGCTTGTACGAGCAGTACTTC
CASSLSGLYEQYF
>NA|17|TRBV5-6|TRBD1|TRBJ2-3
TGTGCCAGCAGCTTTACGGGTGGGACAGGCGTCCCGAATACGCAGTATTTT
CASSFTGGTGVPNTQYF
>NA|15|TRBV20-1|NA|TRBJ1-5
TGCAGTGCTAGAGAGAGGGCCGGAAGCAATCAGCCCCAGCGTTTT
CSARERAGSNQPQRF
>NA|12|TRBV3-1|NA|TRBJ1-4
TGTGCCAGCAGCCAGAGGGATGAAAAACTGTTTTTT
CASSQRDEKLFF
>NA|14|TRBV5-1|TRBD1|TRBJ2-3
TGCGCCAGCAGGACAGGGGGCCGTACAGATACGCAGTATTTT
CASRTGGRTDTQYF
>NA|16|TRBV5-1|NA|TRBJ2-1
TGCGCCAGCAGCTTGTATCGGGGAAGCTCCTACAATGAGCAGTTCTTC
CASSLYRGSSYNEQFF
>once|16|TRBV6-1|NA|TRBJ2-1
TGTGCCAGCAGCAGTCCGGCGACAGCTACCTACAATGAGCAGTTCTTC
CASSSPATATYNEQFF
>few|14|TRBV2|NA|TRBJ2-3
TGTGCCAGCAGTGAAGCGGCGGGCACAGATACGCAGTATTTT
CASSEAAGTDTQYF
>NA|13|TRBV20-1|NA|TRBJ2-3
TGCAGTGCTACCGGCCCTAGCACAGATACGCAGTATTTT
CSATGPSTDTQYF
>few|13|TRBV6-5|NA|TRBJ1-1
TGTGCCAGCAGTTACTCGGCGGGCTTTGGAGCTTTCTTT
CASSYSAGFGAFF
>few|14|TRBV20-1|NA|TRBJ1-2
TGCAGTGCTAGAGCGTTAGGAGGAAACTATGGCTACACCTTC
CSARALGGNYGYTF
>NA|12|TRBV18|NA|TRBJ1-1
TGTGCCAGCTCAGGGGACATACTTGAAGCTTTCTTT
CASSGDILEAFF
>NA|17|TRBV5-1|NA|TRBJ2-3
TGCGCCAGCAGCACCCCCGGTGGGGGGTTACAGGCAGATACGCAGTATTTT
CASSTPGGGLQADTQYF
>NA|11|TRBV12-3/TRBV12-4|NA|TRBJ1-2
TGTGCCATCAGCTCTTTCCGTGGCTACACCTTC
CAISSFRGYTF
>NA|14|TRBV7-2|NA|TRBJ1-2
TGTGCCAGCAGCCCTGAGACCCGTTCCTATGGCTACACCTTC
CASSPETRSYGYTF
>few|14|TRBV12-3/TRBV12-4|NA|TRBJ1-1
TGTGCCAGCAGCACGGGACTCAGGAACACTGAAGCTTTCTTT
CASSTGLRNTEAFF
>few|17|TRBV5-1|TRBD1|TRBJ2-7
TGCGCCAGCAGCAGAACACCCTTACAGGGGTCGCCCTACGAGCAGTACTTC
CASSRTPLQGSPYEQYF
>few|18|TRBV4-2|NA|TRBJ2-7
TGTGCCAGCAGCCAAGATCTAGCGTCGAGCGGGCTAATCTACGAGCAGTACTTC
CASSQDLASSGLIYEQYF
>NA|17|TRBV24-1|TRBD1|TRBJ2-1
TGTGCCACCAGTGACTCAGAAGGACAGGGGGCTAAGGATGAGCAGTTCTTC
CATSDSEGQGAKDEQFF
>few|15|TRBV11-3|TRBD2|TRBJ2-1
TGTGCCAGCAGCTTAGATAGCGGGTGGTACAATGAGCAGTTCTTC
CASSLDSGWYNEQFF
>NA|17|TRBV6-2/TRBV6-3|NA|TRBJ2-1
TGTGCCAGCAGTTACTCGAGGGTTTTTGGGAGTGTTTATGAGCAGTTCTTC
CASSYSRVFGSVYEQFF
>few|15|TRBV5-1|TRBD2|TRBJ2-1
TGCGCCAGCAGCTTGGAGCTAGCGGGGGTCAATGAGCAGTTCTTC
CASSLELAGVNEQFF
>few|17|TRBV7-2|TRBD2|TRBJ2-3
TGTGCCAGCAGCCTTATGGGTGGGAGGGCCCTCCAAAATACGCAGTATTTT
CASSLMGGRALQNTQYF
>few|13|TRBV10-2|TRBD1|TRBJ2-1
TGCGCCAGCGGCAGACAGGGGGTGGGTGAGCAGTTCTTC
CASGRQGVGEQFF
>NA|15|TRBV29-1|NA|TRBJ2-4
TGCAGCGTTGGATTTTCTAGCCGGTCCAAAAACATTCAGTACTTC
CSVGFSSRSKNIQYF
>many|12|TRBV5-1|TRBD1|TRBJ2-7
TGTGCCAGCAGCCCGACAGGGTACGAGCAGTACTTC
CASSPTGYEQYF
>NA|19|TRBV4-3|NA|TRBJ1-1
TGCGCCAGCAGCCAAGATGGGGTAGGTGGCGGTGGGCCGGGGTCGGAAGCTTTCTTT
CASSQDGVGGGGPGSEAFF
>few|13|TRBV2|NA|TRBJ2-3
TGTGCCAGCAGTGGCTCTACTAGCTTTCCGCAGTATTTT
CASSGSTSFPQYF
>few|16|TRBV28|TRBD1|TRBJ1-5
TGTGCCAGCAGTCCTCCGGGACAGGGTTTGAGGCAGCCCCAGCATTTT
CASSPPGQGLRQPQHF
>NA|15|TRBV5-4|NA|TRBJ1-1
TGTGCCAGCAGCTTGGCTGACATCAAGAACACTGAAGCTTTCTTT
CASSLADIKNTEAFF
>NA|17|TRBV11-1|TRBD2|TRBJ2-1
TGTGCCAGCAGCTTAGGGGGGGCGGGAGGACTCCACAATGAGCAGTTCTTC
CASSLGGAGGLHNEQFF
>NA|15|TRBV20-1|TRBD2|TRBJ2-7
TGCAGTGCTCAGCGGAGCGGGGGCCCCTCCTACGAGCAGTACTTC
CSAQRSGGPSYEQYF